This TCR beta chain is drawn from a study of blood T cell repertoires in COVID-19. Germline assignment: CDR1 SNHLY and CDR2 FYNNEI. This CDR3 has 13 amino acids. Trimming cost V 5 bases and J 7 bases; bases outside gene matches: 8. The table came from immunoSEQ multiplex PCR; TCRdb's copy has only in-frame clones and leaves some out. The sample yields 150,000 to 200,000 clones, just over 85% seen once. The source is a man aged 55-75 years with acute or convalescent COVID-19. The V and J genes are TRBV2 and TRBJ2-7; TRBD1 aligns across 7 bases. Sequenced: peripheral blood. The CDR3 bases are TGTGCCAGCAGTACCCGGGACAGAGGTGAGCAGTACTTC. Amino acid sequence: CASSTRDRGEQYF. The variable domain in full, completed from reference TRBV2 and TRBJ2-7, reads EPEVTQTPSHQVTQMGQEVILRCVPISNHLYFYWYRQILGQKVEFLVSFYNNEISEKSEIFDDQFSVERPDGSNFTLKIRSTKLEDSAMYFCASSTRDRGEQYFGPGTRLTVT.